The present entry profiles one T cell receptor beta chain with its context. Antigen unknown. This CDR3 contains 15 residues. The assay was immunoSEQ multiplex PCR, and TCRdb's table has in-frame clones only and misses some. The table lists roughly 110,000 clones, 89% of them singletons. These data come from a study of T cell responses to AZD1222 COVID-19 vaccine. Findings and caveats of the study: Among those given AZD1222, only 6 or 7 were seropositive at baseline. Within unmutated variant regions lay the reported targets of nearly half of spike-specific TCRs. Breadth and depth of Spike-specific TCRs rose after two AZD1222 doses.

V usage is TRBV21-1 and J usage is TRBJ2-1; the table gives TRBD1 as D, unverified against the DNA. TRBV21-1 is reported as a pseudogene. The receptor comes from an adult in good health. The input for sequencing was peripheral blood, taken on day 0 of AZD1222 vaccination. The CDR3, as DNA: TGTGCCAGGACGGGGACAGGGGTTCCCTACAATGAGCAGTTCTTC. As protein: CARTGTGVPYNEQFF.